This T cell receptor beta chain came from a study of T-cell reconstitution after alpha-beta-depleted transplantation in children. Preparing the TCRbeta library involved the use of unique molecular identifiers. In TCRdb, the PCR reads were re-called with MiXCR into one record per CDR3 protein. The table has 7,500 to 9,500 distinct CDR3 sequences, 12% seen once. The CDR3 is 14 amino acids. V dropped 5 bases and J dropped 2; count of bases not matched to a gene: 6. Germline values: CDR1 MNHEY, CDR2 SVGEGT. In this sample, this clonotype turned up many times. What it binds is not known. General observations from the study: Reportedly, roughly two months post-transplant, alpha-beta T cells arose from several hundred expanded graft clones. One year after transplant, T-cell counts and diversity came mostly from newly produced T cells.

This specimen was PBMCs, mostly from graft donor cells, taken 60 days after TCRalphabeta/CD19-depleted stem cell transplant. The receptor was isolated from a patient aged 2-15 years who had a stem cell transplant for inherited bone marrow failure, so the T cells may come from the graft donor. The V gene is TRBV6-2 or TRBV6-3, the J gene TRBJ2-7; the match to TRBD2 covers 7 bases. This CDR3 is CASSVSGPPYEQYF. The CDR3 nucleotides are TGTGCCAGCAGTGTTAGCGGGCCACCCTACGAGCAGTACTTC.